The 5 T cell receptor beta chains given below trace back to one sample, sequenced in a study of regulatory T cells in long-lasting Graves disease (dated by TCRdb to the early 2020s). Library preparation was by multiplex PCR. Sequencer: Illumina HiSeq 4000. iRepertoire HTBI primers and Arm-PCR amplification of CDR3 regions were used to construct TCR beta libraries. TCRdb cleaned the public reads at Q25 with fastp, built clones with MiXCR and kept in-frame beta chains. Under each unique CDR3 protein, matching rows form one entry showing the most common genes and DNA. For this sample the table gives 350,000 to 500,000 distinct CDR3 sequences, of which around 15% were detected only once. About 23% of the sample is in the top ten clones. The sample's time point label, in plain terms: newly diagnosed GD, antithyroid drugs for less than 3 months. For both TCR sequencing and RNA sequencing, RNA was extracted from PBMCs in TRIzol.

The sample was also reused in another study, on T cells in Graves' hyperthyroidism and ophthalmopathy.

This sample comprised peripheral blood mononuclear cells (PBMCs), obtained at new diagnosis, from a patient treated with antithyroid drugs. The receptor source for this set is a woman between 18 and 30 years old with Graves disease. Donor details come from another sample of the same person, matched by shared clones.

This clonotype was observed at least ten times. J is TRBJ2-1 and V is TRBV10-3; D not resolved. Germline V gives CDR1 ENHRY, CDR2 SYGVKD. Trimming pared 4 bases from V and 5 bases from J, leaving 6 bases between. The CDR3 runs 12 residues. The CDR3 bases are TGTGCCATCAGTGGACTGGACAATGAGCAGTTCTTC. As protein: CAISGLDNEQFF.

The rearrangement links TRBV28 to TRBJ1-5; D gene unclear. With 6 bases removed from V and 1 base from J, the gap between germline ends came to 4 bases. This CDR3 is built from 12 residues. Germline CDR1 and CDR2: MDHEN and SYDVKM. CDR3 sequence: CASRLSNQPQHF. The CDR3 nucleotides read TGTGCCAGCAGGCTAAGCAATCAGCCCCAGCATTTT.

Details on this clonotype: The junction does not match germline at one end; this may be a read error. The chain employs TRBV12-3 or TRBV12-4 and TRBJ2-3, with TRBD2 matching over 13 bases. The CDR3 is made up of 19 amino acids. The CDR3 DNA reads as TGTGCCGGCAGTTTAGGTGGACTAGCGGGAGTACTAAGCACAGATACGCAGTATTTT. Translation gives CAGSLGGLAGVLSTDTQYF.

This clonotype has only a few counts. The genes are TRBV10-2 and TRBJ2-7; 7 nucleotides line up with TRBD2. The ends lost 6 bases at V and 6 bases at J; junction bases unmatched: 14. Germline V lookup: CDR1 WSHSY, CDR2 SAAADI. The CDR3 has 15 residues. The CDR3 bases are TGCGCCAGCAGCGAAACTAGCGACGCCTTGTCCGAGCAGTACTTC. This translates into CASSETSDALSEQYF.

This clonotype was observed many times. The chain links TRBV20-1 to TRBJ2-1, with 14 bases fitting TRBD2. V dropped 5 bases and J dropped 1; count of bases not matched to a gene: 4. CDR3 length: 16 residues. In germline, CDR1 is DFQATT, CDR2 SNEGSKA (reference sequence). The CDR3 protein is CSAGLAGGFSYNEQFF. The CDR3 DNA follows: TGCAGTGCTGGACTAGCGGGAGGATTTTCCTACAATGAGCAGTTCTTC.